The 27 T cell receptor beta chains listed next were all sequenced from one sample in a study of Ad26.COV2.S vaccination and SARS-CoV-2 variants. Produced via immunoSEQ multiplex PCR; TCRdb's table is partial and in-frame only. Of about 350,000 clones in the sample, 80% to 90% were seen once. Treatment meaning: around 19 received Ad26.COV2.S at low or high dose, single or two shots; about 5 received placebo; per-sample allocation not given. Specimen acquisition occurred on day 63 following the initial vaccine or placebo injection. The sample was peripheral blood, taken in a trial of Ad26.COV2.S vaccine versus placebo. The receptors were gathered from a person aged 18-60 years who received the Ad26.COV2.S COVID-19 vaccine or a placebo.

The V call is TRBV6-1, the J call TRBJ1-2; D gene unclear. The CDR3 has 16 amino acids. The germline V gene encodes CDR1 MNHNS and CDR2 SASEGT. With 3 bases removed from V and 0 bases from J, the gap between germline ends came to 14 bases. DNA for the CDR3: TGTGCCAGCAGTGACCCCCGGTACAGTTCTAACTATGGCTACACCTTC. This sequence encodes CASSDPRYSSNYGYTF.

The chain carries TRBV5-6 and TRBJ2-1, with TRBD2 as a possible D gene (5 bases). The CDR3 consists of 13 residues. Per germline, CDR1 SGHDT and CDR2 YYEEEE. Trimming pared 7 bases from V and 6 bases from J, leaving 14 bases between. The CDR3 sequence: CASDGMGVNEQFF. CDR3 bases: TGTGCCAGCGATGGGATGGGAGTCAATGAGCAGTTCTTC.

The chain is built from TRBV7-6 and TRBJ2-3; tentative D call: TRBD1 (6 bases). CDR1 and CDR2 from the germline V gene are SGHVS and FNYEAQ. With 3 bases removed from V and 4 bases from J, the gap between germline ends came to 14 bases. CDR3 length: 15 amino acids. The CDR3 DNA is TGTGCCAGCAGCTTGCCAACAGGGTGGGCAGATACGCAGTATTTT. It yields the protein CASSLPTGWADTQYF.

This chain links TRBV24-1 with TRBJ1-2; 8 bases align to TRBD1. J gave up 4 bases and V 2 bases, and 8 bases lay outside the gene matches. The length of the CDR3 is 16 residues. Germline V gene sequence: CDR1 KGHDR, CDR2 SFDVKD. CDR3 nucleotides: TGTGCCACCAGTGATTCCACCGGGACAGGCGTCTATGGCTACACCTTC. This sequence encodes CATSDSTGTGVYGYTF.

V usage is TRBV10-1 and J usage is TRBJ2-3; TRBD2 matches 8 bases. This CDR3 has 17 amino acids. Germline V gene sequence: CDR1 WNHNN, CDR2 SYGVQD (reference sequence). The trim removed 0 bases at V and 5 bases at J, leaving 10 bases unmatched. In DNA, the CDR3 is TGCGCCAGCAGTGAGTCTGTCGGGGGGGCCACGCGAGATACGCAGTATTTT. It encodes CASSESVGGATRDTQYF.

The V call is TRBV19, the J call TRBJ2-1; D may be TRBD2 (5 bases). The germline V gene has CDR1 LNHDA and CDR2 SQIVND (reference sequence). The CDR3 is 14 residues long. With 5 bases removed from V and 6 bases from J, the gap between germline ends came to 14 bases. The DNA of the CDR3 is TGTGCCAGTAGTCAGAATGAGGGTTCCAATGAGCAGTTCTTC. It codes for CASSQNEGSNEQFF.

CDR3 bases: TGTGCCACCAGTGATTTGGGGCAGGGGGAGATCAATGAGCAGTTCTTC. Protein product: CATSDLGQGEINEQFF. J is TRBJ2-1 and V is TRBV24-1, with 7 bases identical to TRBD1. With V trimmed by 0 bases and J by 6 bases, 7 bases remained unmatched. The CDR3 sequence is 16 residues long. CDR1 is KGHDR and CDR2 is SFDVKD in the germline V gene.

This chain connects TRBV7-9 to TRBJ1-1; D perhaps matches TRBD1 (5 bases). The CDR3 has 16 amino acids. V shed 11 bases and J shed 1 base, with 23 bases lying between them. Germline CDR1 and CDR2: SEHNR and FQNEAQ (reference sequence). Here the CDR3 reads CALSDIYKTRNTEAFF. The DNA for the CDR3 is TGTGCCTTGTCGGACATCTACAAAACAAGGAACACTGAAGCTTTCTTT. Complete variable domain (other parts from reference TRBV7-9 and TRBJ1-1): DTGVSQNPRHKITKRGQNVTFRCDPISEHNRLYWYRQTLGQGPEFLTYFQNEAQLEKSRLLSDRFSAERPKGSFSTLEIQRTEQGDSAMYLCALSDIYKTRNTEAFFGQGTRLTVV.

This clone has more than one count but fewer than ten. The gene calls are TRBV4-1 and TRBJ1-2; D is unclear. Germline CDR1 MGHRA, CDR2 YSYEKL. This CDR3 is 15 amino acids long. V gave up 5 bases and J gave up 6 bases, with 19 bases separating them. Here the CDR3 DNA reads TGCGCCAGCAGCTCTTTCGACCGGGGTCAGGATGGCTACACCTTC. As protein: CASSSFDRGQDGYTF.

This clone was recorded only once. The chain links TRBV6-2 or TRBV6-3 to TRBJ2-1; 8 nucleotides line up with TRBD2. CDR3 size: 15 residues. The junction had 13 bases not matched to a gene; V was cut back by 6 bases and J by 9 bases. The germline gives CDR1 MNHEY, CDR2 SVGEGT. CDR3 protein: CASSNSGNPSSEQFF. CDR3 nucleotides: TGTGCCAGCAGCAATAGCGGGAACCCCTCCAGTGAGCAGTTCTTC.

This clone was recorded a few times. This chain connects TRBV7-8 to TRBJ2-7; 10 nucleotides agree with TRBD2. Germline V lookup: CDR1 SGHVS, CDR2 FQNEAQ. J was trimmed by 0 bases and V by 5 bases; bases with no gene match: 7. This CDR3 is 16 amino acids long. The chain's CDR3 is CASSPGTSVVSYEQYF. The CDR3 bases are TGTGCCAGCAGCCCGGGGACTAGCGTTGTCTCCTACGAGCAGTACTTC.

The genes are TRBV2 and TRBJ2-1; tentatively, D is TRBD2 (6 bases). The V gene lost 2 bases and the J gene lost 4 bases, with 12 bases spanning the gap. The CDR3 length is 15 residues. Germline loops: CDR1 SNHLY, CDR2 FYNNEI. Here the CDR3 reads CASSEMGTEYNEQFF. The CDR3 DNA follows: TGTGCCAGCAGTGAAATGGGGACTGAATACAATGAGCAGTTCTTC. Together with reference TRBV2 and TRBJ2-1, the CDR3 gives the full variable domain: EPEVTQTPSHQVTQMGQEVILRCVPISNHLYFYWYRQILGQKVEFLVSFYNNEISEKSEIFDDQFSVERPDGSNFTLKIRSTKLEDSAMYFCASSEMGTEYNEQFFGPGTRLTVL.

J is TRBJ2-2 and V is TRBV12-5; possibly TRBD1 or TRBD2 for D (5 bases each). V lost 0 bases to trimming and J lost 3 bases, with 11 bases between them. The CDR3 is made up of 16 amino acids. CDR1 is LGHNT and CDR2 is FRNRAP in the germline V gene. This chain's CDR3 is CASGLVSGRYTGELFF. As DNA, the CDR3 is TGTGCTAGTGGTTTGGTGTCAGGGAGATACACCGGGGAGCTGTTTTTT.

This chain links TRBV6-2 or TRBV6-3 with TRBJ1-6; a weak D match, TRBD1 (5 bases). Germline CDR1 MNHEY, CDR2 SVGEGT. Trimming removed 0 bases from V and 6 bases from J, with 9 bases in between. The CDR3 is made up of 15 amino acids. The CDR3 region has the DNA TGTGCCAGCAGTTACTCAGGGACCCTTAATTCACCCCTCCACTTT. It is translated as CASSYSGTLNSPLHF.

The chain links TRBV4-2 to TRBJ2-1; 9 bases fit TRBD1. The trim removed 4 bases at V and 0 bases at J, leaving 4 bases unmatched. The CDR3 runs 16 residues. Germline values: CDR1 LGHNA, CDR2 YNFKEQ. CDR3 region: CASSPWDRDSYNEQFF. DNA for the CDR3: TGTGCCAGCAGCCCCTGGGACAGGGACTCCTACAATGAGCAGTTCTTC.

This chain uses TRBV4-3 with TRBJ2-3; 7 positions match TRBD2. The ends lost 0 bases at V and 3 bases at J; junction bases unmatched: 3. Germline values: CDR1 LGHNA, CDR2 YSLEER. The CDR3 has 15 residues. CDR3 coding DNA: TGCGCCAGCAGCCAAGAAGGACTAGTTACAGATACGCAGTATTTT. This translates into CASSQEGLVTDTQYF.

The genes are TRBV19 and TRBJ2-1; 9 bases agree with TRBD2. In germline, CDR1 is LNHDA, CDR2 SQIVND (reference sequence). V shed 9 bases, J shed 5 bases, and the junction held 11 bases outside the gene matches. This CDR3 has 15 amino acids. CDR3 nucleotide sequence: TGTGCCAGCCGGCTTTCTAGCGGGGCGAACAATGAGCAGTTCTTC. Its translation: CASRLSSGANNEQFF. The whole variable domain, filled in from reference TRBV19 and TRBJ2-1, reads DGGITQSPKYLFRKEGQNVTLSCEQNLNHDAMYWYRQDPGQGLRLIYYSQIVNDFQKGDIAEGYSVSREKKESFPLTVTSAQKNPTAFYLCASRLSSGANNEQFFGPGTRLTVL.

The chain is built from TRBV4-1 and TRBJ1-5; a weak D match, TRBD1 (5 bases). This CDR3 region has 16 residues. Germline CDR1 is MGHRA and CDR2 is YSYEKL. Trimming cost V 1 base and J 5 bases, with 15 bases left between them. This CDR3 reads CASSQGSWDYYQPQHF. The CDR3 DNA is TGCGCCAGCAGCCAAGGGTCCTGGGACTACTATCAGCCCCAGCATTTT.

The rearrangement links TRBV5-4 to TRBJ1-2; D unclear. This CDR3 is 13 amino acids long. CDR1 and CDR2 from the germline V gene are SGHNT and YYREEE (reference sequence). V lost 4 bases and J lost 5, with 12 bases in between. DNA of the CDR3: TGTGCCAGCAGCAAAGAAGAAGATTATGGCTACACCTTC. It yields the protein CASSKEEDYGYTF.

The chain is built from TRBV2 and TRBJ2-6; perhaps D is TRBD1 or TRBD2 (5 bases each). The CDR3 runs to 17 residues. The germline V gene has CDR1 SNHLY and CDR2 FYNNEI. V shed 6 bases and J shed 0 bases, with 15 bases lying between them. Here the CDR3 reads CASRPGTANSGANVLTF. The CDR3 coding sequence is TGTGCCAGCAGGCCCGGGACGGCCAACTCTGGGGCCAACGTCCTGACTTTC.

This clone was counted once. This chain connects TRBV28 to TRBJ1-3; 7 bases line up with TRBD1. The CDR3 has 15 residues. Germline V gene sequence: CDR1 MDHEN, CDR2 SYDVKM. The V segment lost 8 bases and the J segment 0 bases; nucleotides outside the gene matches: 7. CDR3 residues: CASGDRAISGNTIYF. The DNA of the CDR3 is TGTGCCAGCGGAGACAGGGCTATCTCTGGAAACACCATATATTTT.

The CDR3 is CASSPLDSAESAYEQYF. The CDR3 DNA sequence: TGTGCCAGCAGCCCCTTAGATAGCGCCGAAAGTGCCTACGAGCAGTACTTC. The rearrangement links TRBV11-3 to TRBJ2-7; possible D gene TRBD2, 5 bases. Germline assignment: CDR1 SGHNT and CDR2 YENEEA. The CDR3 sequence is 17 residues long. V lost 5 bases to trimming and J lost 2 bases, with 22 bases between them.

In the case of this clone: The junction does not match germline at one end; this may be a read error. V is TRBV7-2 and J is TRBJ2-3, with D possibly being TRBD2 (5 bases). CDR1 is SGHTA and CDR2 is FQGNSA in the germline V gene. The CDR3 loop spans 13 amino acids. CDR3 loop: CASSLDVFGVAIF. The CDR3 region has the DNA TGTGCCAGCAGCTTAGACGTTTTTGGGGTAGCGATTTTT. The full variable domain, completed using reference TRBV7-2 and TRBJ2-3, is GAGVSQSPSNKVTEKGKDVELRCDPISGHTALYWYRQSLGQGLEFLIYFQGNSAPDKSGLPSDRFSAERTGGSVSTLTIQRTQQEDSAVYLCASSLDVFGVAIFGPGTRLTVL.

The CDR3 coding sequence is TGTGCCACCAGCATAACTCAGGGGTTTCCCGAAAAACTGTTTTTT. It encodes CATSITQGFPEKLFF. The chain carries TRBV15 and TRBJ1-4; TRBD1 is a possible D gene (6 bases). This CDR3 spans 15 amino acids. Trimming took 4 bases from V and 8 from J, leaving 17 bases between them. Germline CDR1 is LNHNV and CDR2 is YYDKDF (reference sequence).

The V and J genes are TRBV4-2 and TRBJ2-1; TRBD2 matches at 11 bases. Trimming cost V 3 bases and J 7 bases; bases outside gene matches: 5. CDR1 is LGHNA, CDR2 YNFKEQ, per germline. CDR3 length equals 15 residues. The CDR3 region is CASSHVSGRENEQFF. The CDR3 nucleotides read TGTGCCAGCAGCCATGTTAGCGGGAGGGAAAATGAGCAGTTCTTC.

The chain combines TRBV4-2 with TRBJ2-3; D remains unclear. The germline V gene encodes CDR1 LGHNA and CDR2 YNFKEQ. There are 16 residues in the CDR3. V lost 0 bases to trimming and J lost 2 bases, with 12 bases between them. DNA of the CDR3: TGTGCCAGCAGCCAAGATGCCGGGCGAACCACAGATACGCAGTATTTT. It is translated as CASSQDAGRTTDTQYF.

This sequence joins TRBV4-2 and TRBJ2-2; tentatively, D is TRBD2 (6 bases). The germline V gene encodes CDR1 LGHNA and CDR2 YNFKEQ. The CDR3 sequence is 17 residues long. Deletions cut 1 base from V and 1 base from J, with 13 bases between. The CDR3 protein is CASSQGDGGENTGELFF. CDR3 bases: TGTGCCAGCAGCCAAGGCGACGGGGGTGAGAACACCGGGGAGCTGTTTTTT.